This TCR beta chain came from a study of blood T cells in healthy people across ages (dated by TCRdb to 2014 to 2015). Regarding the complete study: In model experiments, template switching captured about one uniquely barcoded TCR beta cDNA molecule for every two T cells. To track age-related changes in TCR beta repertoire diversity, the study relied on deep sequencing normalized with unique cDNA molecular identifiers. Donors of different ages were randomly distributed across sequencing lanes to avoid experimental bias. The donors were divided into four age groups: young (average approximately 17 years), middle-aged (approximately 39), aged (about 60) and long-lived (82). Using the same blood draw, the study looked at two additional independent replicas of 1 million unique cDNA reads for two donors, one aged 18 to 29 and the other aged 80 or older.

The germline V gene provides CDR1 SGHTA and CDR2 FQGNSA. The CDR3 holds 16 amino acids from the cysteine to the phenylalanine. This entry keeps only the CDR3 DNA: 48 bases, framed from base 1. Relative to germline, V is missing 5 bases and J is missing 4 bases, with 8 bases of the junction outside any gene match. Libraries were constructed by 5' RACE. Sequencer: Illumina HiSeq 2500. The second PCR ran for roughly 7 to 11 cycles and used a J-beta primer mix along with a sample-barcoded 5' primer. A template-switch 5' adaptor carrying 12 random nucleotides introduced a unique molecular identifier onto each TCR beta cDNA molecule. Each sample yielded at least 3 million CDR3-containing paired-end reads. First-strand cDNA synthesis was performed from all RNA using the Mint cDNA synthesis kit, with priming by a TRBC-specific oligonucleotide. All cDNA was treated with uracil-DNA glycosylase and then went through a first 18-cycle PCR with the universal primers M1SS and BC2_uni_R. In the original analysis: Each sample was normalized by randomly selecting 1 million high-quality reads, each carrying a distinct molecular identifier. Instead of being binned into consensus sequences, reads that shared molecular identifiers were thrown out. MiTCR, run with a Q25 quality threshold and the strictest error-elimination algorithm, handled CDR3 identification, clonotype clustering and error correction. A nonparametric unseen species model using Euler transformation provided a lower-bound estimate of total TCR beta diversity. In-frame beta chains were kept once TCRdb had trimmed the public reads at Q25 with fastp and called clones with MiXCR. All rows with the same CDR3 protein become a single entry with the most common DNA and genes. For this entry, the V and J calls and clone size follow TCRdb and not the study's own pipeline. Within this sample are roughly 2 million distinct CDR3 sequences, with roughly 49% of them counted one time only. The ten largest clonotypes hold over 2% of the sample.

Points the paper makes about the study in general: As age increased, observed TCR beta diversity per million T cells dropped in a roughly linear way, and a significant reduction was already evident by age around 41. Total diversity estimates from one million sequenced T cells were considered lower bounds and underestimates. Compared with the aged group, the long-lived group had more naive CD4+ T cells, fewer expanded clones and increased TCR diversity, suggesting age selection. Because profiling used bulk unsorted PBMCs, naive and antigen-experienced compartments could not be compared conclusively. Because the CMV infection status of the donors was unknown, age-related changes in expanded clonotypes may potentially have been confounded. A strong correlation was found between observed TCR beta diversity and the percentage of naive T cells measured by flow cytometry.

On this clonotype: What antigen it recognizes has not been identified. Per-base qualities were not stored, and no clone one base away is much larger.

Systemically healthy Caucasian individuals from Russia, 39 in total and aged about 6 to 90 years, were included as donors. Each donor gave ten milliliters of peripheral blood, collected into EDTA-treated Vacutainer tubes. Ficoll-Paque density-gradient centrifugation was used to isolate PBMCs, with at least 7 million per sample. Total RNA was extracted from PBMCs with Trizol reagent, with at least 5 micrograms obtained per sample. Naive CD45RAhigh/CD27high T cell percentages were measured by flow cytometry on a PBMC aliquot from every donor. The sample taken for sequencing was blood. This sequence originates from a woman between 40 and 50 years old in good health. The chain was built from TRBV7-2 and TRBJ2-1; 10 bases in the middle match TRBD2. The nucleotide sequence reads as follows: TGTGCCAGCAGCCAGGGTCCACTAGCGGGATACAATGAGCAGTTCTTC. The translation is CASSQGPLAGYNEQFF. Supplemented by the reference TRBV7-2 and TRBJ2-1 proteins around the CDR3, the complete variable domain is GAGVSQSPSNKVTEKGKDVELRCDPISGHTALYWYRQSLGQGLEFLIYFQGNSAPDKSGLPSDRFSAERTGGSVSTLTIQRTQQEDSAVYLCASSQGPLAGYNEQFFGPGTRLTVL.